This T cell receptor (beta chain) comes out of a study of siplizumab effects on memory and regulatory T cells. The CDR3 sequence is 11 residues long. Germline V gives CDR1 SNHLY, CDR2 FYNNEI. The V gene lost 7 bases and the J gene lost 5 bases, with 8 bases spanning the gap. As for this clone: Its antigen is as yet unknown.

Regarding the study as a whole: Proliferating siplizumab-cultured Tregs lacked confirmed suppressive function. Roughly 75-95% of proliferating CD4+ or CD8+ clones lacked an assignable naive or memory phenotype. Just a small share of alloreactive clones was traced back to unstimulated subsets. The study found naive T cells seemingly more diverse than memory cells and seemingly major alloresponse contributors.

This table comes from immunoSEQ multiplex PCR, and its TCRdb copy is limited to in-frame clones, with some not included. The sample includes about 40,000 clones, about 89% of them seen just once. Sequenced: naive CD4+ T cells sorted from blood. The TCR was taken from a human donor in good health. V and J are TRBV2 and TRBJ2-5; D gene unclear. CDR3 DNA: TGTGCCAGCACGGGTTACGAGACCCAGTACTTC. Encoded protein: CASTGYETQYF.